This entry describes one T cell receptor beta chain. Its antigen is not identified. TCRdb processed the reads anew with MiXCR; each CDR3 protein has one entry. Seen here are some 350,000 distinct CDR3 sequences, roughly 28% observed once, and the top ten hold 20%. The entry originates in a study of T cell repertoires in cytomegalovirus infection. The sequence derives from a human donor in good health (CMV status not recorded). Some clones in this sample may be carry-over from other donors' samples. This specimen consisted of cultured PBMCs, obtained from culture after CMV antigen stimulation.

CDR3 sequence (DNA): TGCGCCAGCAGCCCGGGACAGGGGGCGTGGAATGGCTACACCTTC. Its protein is CASSPGQGAWNGYTF. The chain links TRBV5-1 to TRBJ1-2; 12 positions match TRBD1. This CDR3 comprises 15 residues. From germline, CDR1 is SGHRS and CDR2 YFSETQ. V lost 4 bases and J lost 6; bases outside the gene matches: 7.